The rows below give T cell receptor beta chains drawn from one sample of a study of T cell repertoires in cytomegalovirus infection. TCRdb used MiXCR to reprocess the reads, holding one entry per CDR3 protein. The table includes around 300,000 distinct CDR3 sequences, more than 8% detected once. Input material: PBMCs. The origin of the receptors is a human donor in good health (CMV status not recorded). Some clones in this sample may be carry-over from other donors' samples. CDR3s include the opening cysteine and the closing phenylalanine or tryptophan. Fields, in order: D gene, clone size, J gene, V gene, CDR3 DNA, CDR3 protein. D genes are given only for firm matches. Clone size is stated in some rows and not others, as once, few, many or a class when expanded.

>.|few|TRBJ1-4|TRBV4-1
TGCGCCAGCAGCCAAGGGGTGGTACTGAAGAATGAAAAACTGTTTTTT
CASSQGVVLKNEKLFF
>.|many|TRBJ1-5|TRBV12-3/TRBV12-4
TGTGCCAGCAGTTTAGCGGTAGGGCCCCAGCATTTT
CASSLAVGPQHF
>TRBD2|few|TRBJ2-3|TRBV27
TGTGCCAGCAGTCCCCGGACTAGCGGGTCCATTGATACGCAGTATTTT
CASSPRTSGSIDTQYF
>.|few|TRBJ2-7|TRBV11-2
TGTGCCAGCAGCCCGCCGGAAAAGCCCTCTTACGAGCAGTACTTC
CASSPPEKPSYEQYF
>.|few|TRBJ1-1|TRBV2
TGTGCCAGCACTCCTGAAGCCCTTAACACTGAAGCTTTCTTT
CASTPEALNTEAFF
>.|few|TRBJ1-3|TRBV20-1
TGCAGTGCCGGTACTTACGGCACCATATATTTT
CSAGTYGTIYF
>.|.|TRBJ1-1|TRBV6-1
TGTGCCAGCGGTCGTCCGAGGGGGATGAACACTGAAGCTTTCTTT
CASGRPRGMNTEAFF
>TRBD2|.|TRBJ2-1|TRBV4-3
TGCGCCAGCAGCCAAGTGGGACTAGCCATCAATGAGCAGTTCTTC
CASSQVGLAINEQFF
>.|.|TRBJ1-5|TRBV29-1
TGCAGCGTTGAAGAAATAGGTCAGCCCCAGCATTTT
CSVEEIGQPQHF
>TRBD2|many|TRBJ2-5|TRBV28
TGTGCCAGCAGTTTCGCCGGTAGCGGGAGCGAGACCCAGTACTTC
CASSFAGSGSETQYF
>TRBD1|many|TRBJ2-7|TRBV7-2
TGTGCCAGCAGCTTAGGTGGGACAGGGGGCGACTCCTACGAGCAGTACTTC
CASSLGGTGGDSYEQYF
>TRBD1|many|TRBJ1-2|TRBV7-8
TGTGCCAGCAGCCCTGGGACAGGGGACTTCTATGGCTACACCTTC
CASSPGTGDFYGYTF
>.|many|TRBJ1-2|TRBV7-2
TGTGCCAGCAGCCCAGACGGGGTGTATGGCTACACCTTC
CASSPDGVYGYTF
>TRBD1|many|TRBJ2-3|TRBV7-8
TGTGCCAGCAGCGGACCCGGGACAGTGAACACAGATACGCAGTATTTT
CASSGPGTVNTDTQYF
>.|.|TRBJ2-1|TRBV25-1
TGTGCCAGCAGTGAATCTCGAGGGAGTCCACTACAGGGGCAGTTCTTC
CASSESRGSPLQGQFF
>TRBD2|many|TRBJ2-6|TRBV7-2
TGTGCCAGCAGCGGGGGGAGGGTTAGTTCTGGGGCCAACGTCCTGACTTTC
CASSGGRVSSGANVLTF
>TRBD1|.|TRBJ1-1|TRBV20-1
TGCAGTGCTAGACCGTCCGGGACAGGGATGAACACTGAAGCTTTCTTT
CSARPSGTGMNTEAFF
>.|few|TRBJ1-3|TRBV12-3/TRBV12-4
TGTGCCAGCAGAACCCATACAGGAAACACCATATATTTT
CASRTHTGNTIYF
>.|.|TRBJ2-7|TRBV28
TGTGCCAGCAGTTTAAAAGGGCCTGTGTGGAGCTCCTACGAGCAGTACTTC
CASSLKGPVWSSYEQYF
>.|many|TRBJ2-5|TRBV7-2
TGTGCCAGCAGCTTAGCGGGACCGACGGAGACCCAGTACTTC
CASSLAGPTETQYF
>TRBD1|.|TRBJ1-5|TRBV27
TGTGCCAGCAGTTTTAGGGGGCCGGATCAGCCCCAGCATTTT
CASSFRGPDQPQHF
>.|many|TRBJ2-4|TRBV7-2
TGTGCCAGCAGCTTGAGGGGCGTTCAGTACTTC
CASSLRGVQYF
>.|few|TRBJ1-1|TRBV4-1
TGCGCCAGCAGCCAAGGACGGACCGGGATCAATCTTAAAGCTTTCTTT
CASSQGRTGINLKAFF
>.|many|TRBJ2-1|TRBV7-2
TGTGCCAGCAGCTTAGGATACGAAGCATATGAGCAGTTCTTC
CASSLGYEAYEQFF
>.|many|TRBJ1-1|TRBV7-2
TGTGCCAGCAGAGTCGGTGGGTTGAGGGAAGCTTTCTTT
CASRVGGLREAFF
>TRBD2|few|TRBJ2-7|TRBV4-1
TGCGCCAGCAGCCAAGCCAGTAGCGGGAGGGCCGGTGAGCAGTACTTC
CASSQASSGRAGEQYF
>.|.|TRBJ2-5|TRBV19
TGTGCCAGTAGCAGGGGAAGGAGATCCCAAGAGACCCAGTACTTC
CASSRGRRSQETQYF
>.|many|TRBJ2-7|TRBV6-5
TGTGCCAGCAGTTACTTGTATCGGGGAGACTACGAGCAGTACTTC
CASSYLYRGDYEQYF
>.|many|TRBJ2-3|TRBV12-3/TRBV12-4
TGTGCCAGCAGTTTAGCAGACCTAATCCGCACAGATACGCAGTATTTT
CASSLADLIRTDTQYF
>.|many|TRBJ2-5|TRBV11-3
TGTGCCAGCAGCCCCGCGGGGCAGGGACAAGAGACCCAGTACTTC
CASSPAGQGQETQYF
>.|.|TRBJ1-2|TRBV27
TGTGCCAGCAGCCCCATCGGGGTCTATGGCTACACCTTC
CASSPIGVYGYTF
>.|many|TRBJ1-6|TRBV7-2
TGTGCCAGCAGCATAAGGGGAAATTCACCCCTCCACTTT
CASSIRGNSPLHF
>.|many|TRBJ2-2|TRBV7-6
TGTGCCAGCTTGTCAGGGGCCTTCACCGGGGAGCTGTTTTTT
CASLSGAFTGELFF
>TRBD2|.|TRBJ2-7|TRBV9
TGTGCCAGCAGCGTAGTGATAGCGGGGAACTACGAGCAGTACTTC
CASSVVIAGNYEQYF
>TRBD2|.|TRBJ2-1|TRBV5-1
TGCGCCAGCAGCCCCAGAAGCGGGAGGGCCGAGGAGCAGTTCTTC
CASSPRSGRAEEQFF
>TRBD1|.|TRBJ2-5|TRBV20-1
TGCAGTGCTGGACCTAGGACAGGGTACCAAGAGACCCAGTACTTC
CSAGPRTGYQETQYF
>.|.|TRBJ1-3|TRBV10-3
TGTGCCATCGCCACGGGGGTCTCTGGAAACACCATATATTTT
CAIATGVSGNTIYF
>TRBD2|many|TRBJ2-7|TRBV7-2
TGTGCCAGCAACCTAGGGCGGGAGATAAACGAGCAGTACTTC
CASNLGREINEQYF
>.|many|TRBJ1-5|TRBV6-2/TRBV6-3
TGTGCCAGCAGTTACTCGCCAGGGACAAGTCAGCCCCAGCATTTT
CASSYSPGTSQPQHF
>TRBD2|.|TRBJ2-3|TRBV4-1
TGTGCCAGCAGCCAAGCGGGACTAGCGGGAGGGGGAGATACGCAGTATTTT
CASSQAGLAGGGDTQYF
>.|few|TRBJ2-2|TRBV7-9
TGTGCCAGCAGCCGACAGTCCGGGGAGCTGTTTTTT
CASSRQSGELFF
>.|many|TRBJ2-7|TRBV7-8
TGTGCCAGCAGCTTAGGCGAGTTCTATTCAGGGGGAGGCCACGAGCAGTACTTC
CASSLGEFYSGGGHEQYF
>.|few|TRBJ2-1|TRBV25-1
TGTGCCAGCAGCGAGCGGTGGGTGTACAATGAGCAGTTCTTC
CASSERWVYNEQFF
>.|many|TRBJ1-6|TRBV7-2
TGTGCCAGCAGCTGGGGGACCCGGAACTCCCCATTTCGGTCACCCCTCCACTTT
CASSWGTRNSPFRSPLHF
>.|many|TRBJ1-4|TRBV5-5
TGTGCCAGCAGCTTGGCAGGGCTGGGTAATGAAAAACTGTTTTTT
CASSLAGLGNEKLFF
>TRBD1|many|TRBJ2-2|TRBV10-3
TGTGCCATCAGTGAGTCGACAGGGGATCAGGCCGGGGAGCTGTTTTTT
CAISESTGDQAGELFF
>.|.|TRBJ1-3|TRBV20-1
TGCAGTGCCATACAGGGCCCTGGAAACACCATATATTTT
CSAIQGPGNTIYF
>.|.|TRBJ2-7|TRBV28
TGTGCCAGCAGGCCGACGGGCCGCTTGGGCGAGCAGTACTTC
CASRPTGRLGEQYF
>.|.|TRBJ1-4|TRBV12-3/TRBV12-4
TGTGCCAGCAGTTTTACAAGGGGGGCTAATGAAAAACTGTTTTTT
CASSFTRGANEKLFF
>.|many|TRBJ1-5|TRBV28
TGTGCCAGCAGTGACAGGAGCAATCAGCCCCAGCATTTT
CASSDRSNQPQHF
>TRBD1|few|TRBJ1-2|TRBV10-3
TGTGCCATCAGTGAGTCGCTGGGACAGGGGCTTGACGGCTACACCTTC
CAISESLGQGLDGYTF
>TRBD2|.|TRBJ2-1|TRBV6-2/TRBV6-3
TGTGCCAGCAGAGCGACTAGCGGGGATTACAATGAGCAGTTCTTC
CASRATSGDYNEQFF
>.|many|TRBJ2-1|TRBV7-2
TGTGCCAGCAGCTTAGACTGGCGGGCTTCCTACAATGGTCAGTTCTTC
CASSLDWRASYNGQFF
>TRBD1|.|TRBJ2-7|TRBV7-9
TGTGCCAGCGGGACAGGGTCGCACGAGCAGTACTTC
CASGTGSHEQYF
>.|.|TRBJ2-2|TRBV19
TGTGCCAGTAGTATCTCATCTAGCGTCCAAACCGGGGAGCTGTTTTTT
CASSISSSVQTGELFF
>.|many|TRBJ1-1|TRBV19
TGTGCCAGTACTCTAGGACCGCCGCTCACTGAAGCTTTCTTT
CASTLGPPLTEAFF
>.|many|TRBJ2-1|TRBV19
TGTGCCAGTAGCCCCATAGGTAATGAGCAGTTCTTC
CASSPIGNEQFF
>.|few|TRBJ2-7|TRBV7-9
TGTGCCAGCACACCTCACGCCCGCCGGGTCAGCGAGCAGTACTTC
CASTPHARRVSEQYF
>.|many|TRBJ1-1|TRBV7-2
TGTGCCAGCAGCATTCGGCTCCCTGAAGCTTTCTTT
CASSIRLPEAFF
>TRBD2|many|TRBJ2-1|TRBV6-2/TRBV6-3
TGTGCCAGCAGTTACCGGGGGGTACCTCCTTACAATGAGCAGTTCTTC
CASSYRGVPPYNEQFF